The 13 T cell receptor beta chains listed next were all sequenced from one sample in a study of beta chain features in type 1 diabetes. Expressed TCRB transcripts were sequenced, since all the RNA that had been isolated was reverse transcribed. Using immunoSEQ multiplex PCR, the repertoire was profiled, and TCRdb retains in-frame clones only, with some absent. The sample shows about 350,000 clones, about 20% of them seen only once. The sample was naive CD4+ T cells from blood. The receptors stem from a young woman in good health.

The gene calls are TRBV7-9 and TRBJ1-1; D remains unclear. V was trimmed by 1 base and J by 1 base, leaving 10 bases between them. Germline V gene data show CDR1 as SEHNR and CDR2 as FQNEAQ (reference sequence). This CDR3 has 15 amino acids. As DNA, the CDR3 is TGTGCCAGCAGCTTAGGTTCTGGGCCGAACACTGAAGCTTTCTTT. Translation gives CASSLGSGPNTEAFF.

This clone was counted between two and nine times. The chain employs TRBV2 and TRBJ2-3; TRBD1 matches at 12 bases. V lost 11 bases, J lost 4 bases, and 7 bases stayed unmatched. This CDR3 has 14 residues. Germline assignment: CDR1 SNHLY and CDR2 FYNNEI. CDR3: CAGSGTGGADTQYF. The CDR3 coding sequence is TGTGCCGGATCCGGGACAGGGGGCGCAGATACGCAGTATTTT.

The chain employs TRBV6-1 and TRBJ1-2, with a possible D match to TRBD1 (5 bases). Germline V CDR1 and CDR2: MNHNS, SASEGT. Trimming stripped 6 bases from V and 4 bases from J, with 12 bases between. The CDR3 loop spans 13 amino acids. In DNA, the CDR3 is TGTGCCAGCAGCACGACAGCCGTCTATGGCTACACCTTC. As protein: CASSTTAVYGYTF.

The chain has TRBV11-1 and TRBJ2-5; maybe TRBD2 (6 bases). V gave up 5 bases and J gave up 3 bases, with 10 bases separating them. Per germline, CDR1 SGHAT and CDR2 FQDESV (reference sequence). The CDR3 sequence is 13 residues long. The CDR3 DNA is TGTGCCAGCAGCCGTCCGGGGGAAGAGACCCAGTACTTC. Its protein product is CASSRPGEETQYF.

This sequence joins TRBV4-1 and TRBJ1-5, with 9 nucleotides matching TRBD1. CDR1 is MGHRA and CDR2 is YSYEKL in the germline V gene. CDR3 length equals 14 residues. The V segment lost 3 bases and the J segment 5 bases; nucleotides outside the gene matches: 2. The CDR3 sequence is CASSQDRGYQPQHF. In nucleotides, the CDR3 is TGCGCCAGCAGCCAGGACAGGGGATATCAGCCCCAGCATTTT.

The chain joins TRBV11-2 to TRBJ2-5, with 8 nucleotides matching TRBD2. CDR1 and CDR2 (germline): SGHAT, FQNNGV. The CDR3 length is 15 residues. The V segment lost 7 bases and the J segment 0 bases; nucleotides outside the gene matches: 7. The CDR3 nucleotides read TGTGCCAGCACTATTTTACTAGCGGACCAAGAGACCCAGTACTTC. Amino acid sequence: CASTILLADQETQYF.

This clone was observed a handful of times. The V gene is TRBV9, the J gene TRBJ1-2; 8 bases agree with TRBD1. The trim removed 4 bases at V and 5 bases at J, leaving 7 bases unmatched. The CDR3 loop spans 14 amino acids. The germline gives CDR1 SGDLS, CDR2 YYNGEE. CDR3 loop: CASSKQGAGYGYTF. The CDR3 DNA follows: TGTGCCAGCAGCAAGCAGGGGGCAGGGTATGGCTACACCTTC.

This clone came up a few times. The V and J genes are TRBV5-1 and TRBJ2-1; 11 bases match TRBD2. Germline assignment: CDR1 SGHRS and CDR2 YFSETQ. V was pared by 5 bases and J by 4 bases, with 8 bases of the junction left unmatched. CDR3 length: 16 amino acids. CDR3 sequence reads: CASSRRLAGTYNEQFF. CDR3 nucleotides: TGCGCCAGCAGTCGTCGACTAGCGGGGACTTACAATGAGCAGTTCTTC.

The chain is built from TRBV7-9 and TRBJ2-3; 10 positions agree with TRBD2. The germline CDR1 and CDR2 sequences are SEHNR and FQNEAQ (reference sequence). The CDR3 contains 17 residues. V dropped 5 bases and J dropped 1; count of bases not matched to a gene: 9. The CDR3 DNA follows: TGTGCCAGCAGCCTACCCGACGGGACTAGCGGCACAGATACGCAGTATTTT. Translating gives CASSLPDGTSGTDTQYF. The entire variable domain, with the rest obtained from reference TRBV7-9 and TRBJ2-3, is as follows: DTGVSQNPRHKITKRGQNVTFRCDPISEHNRLYWYRQTLGQGPEFLTYFQNEAQLEKSRLLSDRFSAERPKGSFSTLEIQRTEQGDSAMYLCASSLPDGTSGTDTQYFGPGTRLTVL.

This clone has only a few counts. The J gene is TRBJ2-1, the V gene TRBV11-2; D is undetermined. Germline V gene sequence: CDR1 SGHAT, CDR2 FQNNGV. The CDR3 sequence is 15 residues long. V was clipped by 5 bases and J by 7 bases, with 18 bases between them. The CDR3 nucleotides read TGTGCCAGCAGCCCCATCTACCGCCCGGTGAATGAGCAGTTCTTC. Translating it yields CASSPIYRPVNEQFF. Full variable domain (remainder filled in from reference TRBV11-2 and TRBJ2-1): EAGVAQSPRYKIIEKRQSVAFWCNPISGHATLYWYQQILGQGPKLLIQFQNNGVVDDSQLPKDRFSAERLKGVDSTLKIQPAKLEDSAVYLCASSPIYRPVNEQFFGPGTRLTVL.

The V gene is TRBV5-1, the J gene TRBJ2-2; 10 bases fit TRBD1. The junction had 2 bases not matched to a gene; V was cut back by 6 bases and J by 0 bases. CDR3 size: 15 residues. Germline V gives CDR1 SGHRS, CDR2 YFSETQ. In DNA, the CDR3 is TGCGCCAGCACCGGACAGGGGGCGAACACCGGGGAGCTGTTTTTT. Its protein product is CASTGQGANTGELFF.

The V call is TRBV10-3, the J call TRBJ2-7, with 8 bases that match TRBD2. Germline V lookup: CDR1 ENHRY, CDR2 SYGVKD. CDR3 length equals 14 residues. The junction had 1 base not matched to a gene; V was cut back by 3 bases and J by 0 bases. The CDR3 region has the DNA TGTGCCATCAGTGATACTAGCGGCTCCTACGAGCAGTACTTC. This encodes CAISDTSGSYEQYF.

This clone was seen a few times. This chain links TRBV5-1 with TRBJ2-6; D remains ambiguous. The CDR3 sequence is 14 residues long. V lost 6 bases, J lost 0 bases, and 7 bases lay in between. The germline CDR1 and CDR2 sequences are SGHRS and YFSETQ. The CDR3 region has the DNA TGCGCCAGCAACGACATCTCTGGGGCCAACGTCCTGACTTTC. Translating gives CASNDISGANVLTF. The full variable domain, completed using reference TRBV5-1 and TRBJ2-6, is KAGVTQTPRYLIKTRGQQVTLSCSPISGHRSVSWYQQTPGQGLQFLFEYFSETQRNKGNFPGRFSGRQFSNSRSEMNVSTLELGDSALYLCASNDISGANVLTFGAGSRLTVL.